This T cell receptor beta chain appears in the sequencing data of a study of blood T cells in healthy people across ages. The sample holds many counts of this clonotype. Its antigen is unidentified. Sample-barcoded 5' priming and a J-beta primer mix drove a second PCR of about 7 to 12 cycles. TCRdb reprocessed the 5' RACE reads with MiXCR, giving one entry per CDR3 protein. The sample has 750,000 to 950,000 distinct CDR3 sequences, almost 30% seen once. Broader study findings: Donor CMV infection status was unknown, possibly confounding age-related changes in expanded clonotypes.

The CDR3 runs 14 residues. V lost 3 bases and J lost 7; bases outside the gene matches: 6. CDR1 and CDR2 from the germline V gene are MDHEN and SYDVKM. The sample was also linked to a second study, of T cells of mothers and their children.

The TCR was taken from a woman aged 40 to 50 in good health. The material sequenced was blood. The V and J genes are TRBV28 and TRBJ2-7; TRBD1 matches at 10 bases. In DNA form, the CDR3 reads TGTGCCAGCAGTTTCGTGGACAGGGGGGTAGAGCAGTACTTC. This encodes CASSFVDRGVEQYF.